Sequencing of this T cell receptor beta chain was carried out in a study of T cell changes during pregnancy in multiple sclerosis. CDR1 is SGDLS and CDR2 is YYNGEE in the germline V gene. V lost 5 bases and J lost 0, with 9 bases in between. CDR3 size: 14 residues. The data were produced by immunoSEQ multiplex PCR, yet TCRdb's version contains in-frame clones alone and is incomplete. The table lists 55,000 to 85,000 clones, about nine tenths of them singletons. The clonotype originates from a female donor with multiple sclerosis, enrolled in a pregnancy study. This rearrangement joins TRBV9 to TRBJ1-3; D is perhaps TRBD1 (6 bases). This material consisted of CD4+ T cells from peripheral blood mononuclear cells, taken after pregnancy. CDR3 nucleotide sequence: TGTGCCAGCAGGGGGGCACTCTCTGGAAACACCATATATTTT. Translated: CASRGALSGNTIYF.